This record looks at one T cell receptor beta chain sequence and its context. Original processing notes: Reference gene primer amplification gave estimated nucleated cell counts. TCRdb keeps only in-frame clones here, not all; method: immunoSEQ multiplex PCR. D and trimming were read from the DNA, whereas the V and J calls and clone size are those reported in that table. The table includes more than 300,000 clones, roughly nine tenths detected once. Trimming stripped 3 bases from V and 0 bases from J, with 9 bases between. Germline values: CDR1 LGHDT, CDR2 YNNKEL (reference sequence). The CDR3 runs 15 residues. The data were taken from a study of blood T cell repertoires in COVID-19. The overall study: Samples taken during acute and convalescent COVID-19 were collected in the United States, Italy and Spain.

The rearrangement links TRBV3-1 (or the pseudogene TRBV3-2) to TRBJ1-3; no reliable D call. The receptor comes from a woman aged 25 to 39 who had recovered from COVID-19. The sample comprised PBMCs or T cells enriched from blood (not recorded which). CDR3 nucleotide sequence: TGTGCCAGCAGCCATAGAGGTATCTCTGGAAACACCATATATTTT. It codes for CASSHRGISGNTIYF.